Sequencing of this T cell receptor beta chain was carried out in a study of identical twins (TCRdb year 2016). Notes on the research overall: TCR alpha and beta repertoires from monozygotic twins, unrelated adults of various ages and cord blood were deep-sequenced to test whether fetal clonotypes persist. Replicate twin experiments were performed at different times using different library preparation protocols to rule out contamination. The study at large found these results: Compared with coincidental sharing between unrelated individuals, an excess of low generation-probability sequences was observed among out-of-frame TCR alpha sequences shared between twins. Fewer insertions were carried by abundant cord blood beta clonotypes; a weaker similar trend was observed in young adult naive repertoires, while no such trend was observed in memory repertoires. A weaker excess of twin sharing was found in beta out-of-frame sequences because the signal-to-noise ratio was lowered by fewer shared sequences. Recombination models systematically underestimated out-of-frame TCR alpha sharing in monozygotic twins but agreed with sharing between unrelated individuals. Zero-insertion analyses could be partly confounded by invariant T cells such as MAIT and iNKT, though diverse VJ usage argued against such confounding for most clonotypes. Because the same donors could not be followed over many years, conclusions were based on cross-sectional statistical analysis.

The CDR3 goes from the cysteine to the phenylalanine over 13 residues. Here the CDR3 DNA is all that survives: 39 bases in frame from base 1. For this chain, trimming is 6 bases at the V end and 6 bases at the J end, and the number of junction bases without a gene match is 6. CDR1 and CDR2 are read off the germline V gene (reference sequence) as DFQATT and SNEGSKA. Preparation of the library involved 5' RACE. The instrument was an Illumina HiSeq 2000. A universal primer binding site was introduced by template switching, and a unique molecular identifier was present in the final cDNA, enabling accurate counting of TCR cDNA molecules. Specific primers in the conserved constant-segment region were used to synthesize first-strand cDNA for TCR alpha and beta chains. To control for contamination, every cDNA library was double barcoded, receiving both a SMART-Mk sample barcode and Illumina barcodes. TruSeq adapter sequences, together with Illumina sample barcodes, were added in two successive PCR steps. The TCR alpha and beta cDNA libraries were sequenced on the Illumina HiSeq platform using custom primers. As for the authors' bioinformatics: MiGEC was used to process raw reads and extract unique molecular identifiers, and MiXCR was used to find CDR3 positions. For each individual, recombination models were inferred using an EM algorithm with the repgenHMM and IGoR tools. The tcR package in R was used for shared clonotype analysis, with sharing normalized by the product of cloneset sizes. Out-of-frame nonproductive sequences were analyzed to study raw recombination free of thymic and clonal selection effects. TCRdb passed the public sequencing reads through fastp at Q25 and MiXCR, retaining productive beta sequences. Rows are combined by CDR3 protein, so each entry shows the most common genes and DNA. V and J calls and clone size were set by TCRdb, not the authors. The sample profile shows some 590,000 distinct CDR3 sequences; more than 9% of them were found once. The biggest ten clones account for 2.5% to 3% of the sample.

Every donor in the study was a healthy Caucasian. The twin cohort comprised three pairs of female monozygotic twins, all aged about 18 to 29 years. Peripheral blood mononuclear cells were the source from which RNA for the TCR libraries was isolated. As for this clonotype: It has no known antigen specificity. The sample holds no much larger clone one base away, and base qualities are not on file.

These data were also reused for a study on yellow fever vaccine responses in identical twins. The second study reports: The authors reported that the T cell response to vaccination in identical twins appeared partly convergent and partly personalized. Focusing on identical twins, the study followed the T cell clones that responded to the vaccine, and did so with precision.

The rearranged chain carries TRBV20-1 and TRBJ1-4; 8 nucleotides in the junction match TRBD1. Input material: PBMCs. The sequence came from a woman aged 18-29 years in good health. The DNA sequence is TGCAGTGCCCCAGGGGGCATGGATGAAAAACTGTTTTTT. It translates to CSAPGGMDEKLFF.